This T cell receptor (beta chain) comes out of a study of technical replicates of blood from several donors. This table comes from immunoSEQ multiplex PCR, and its TCRdb copy is limited to in-frame clones, with some not included. This sample has 60,000 to 85,000 clones, with 85% to 95% found just once. This CDR3 region has 14 residues. CDR1 and CDR2 from the germline V gene are SEHNR and FQNEAQ (reference sequence). The ends lost 1 base at V and 7 bases at J; junction bases unmatched: 4. The chain has TRBV7-9 and TRBJ1-1; 9 positions agree with TRBD1. The TCR originated in a human donor in good health. The sample was T cells isolated from PBMCs. The chain's CDR3 is CASSLGGQGFEAFF. As DNA, the CDR3 is TGTGCCAGCAGCTTAGGGGGACAGGGCTTTGAAGCTTTCTTT.